This is a list of T cell receptor beta chains from one sample in a study of regulatory T cells. Assay: immunoSEQ multiplex PCR; the TCRdb copy retains only in-frame clones and omits some. The sample includes almost 30,000 clones, 92% of them seen just once. The sequenced material came from conventional CD4+ T cells sorted from blood. These receptors were collected from a person aged 18 to 30 with CD3G deficiency. CDR3s include the opening cysteine and the closing phenylalanine or tryptophan. Each record gives: J gene, clone size, V gene, D gene, CDR3 protein, CDR3 DNA. A D gene is named only where the DNA matches it firmly. The size entry is marked missing in some rows and otherwise reads once, few, many or a size class.

J: TRBJ2-5; size: once; V: TRBV2; D: .; CDR3: CASSEVEETQYF; DNA: TGTGCCAGCAGTGAGGTCGAAGAGACCCAGTACTTC
J: TRBJ2-5; size: once; V: TRBV19; D: .; CDR3: CASSRDHVSETQYF; DNA: TGTGCCAGTAGTCGCGACCACGTTTCGGAGACCCAGTACTTC
J: TRBJ2-5; size: .; V: TRBV30; D: .; CDR3: CAWSALFGTQYF; DNA: TGTGCCTGGAGTGCGCTATTCGGGACCCAGTACTTC
J: TRBJ2-1; size: once; V: TRBV5-1; D: TRBD2; CDR3: CASSLGSGRGNEQFF; DNA: TGCGCCAGCAGCTTAGGGAGCGGGAGGGGGAATGAGCAGTTCTTC
J: TRBJ2-1; size: .; V: TRBV19; D: .; CDR3: CASSSDFPSFNEQFF; DNA: TGTGCCAGTAGTTCGGACTTCCCAAGCTTCAATGAGCAGTTCTTC
J: TRBJ2-5; size: .; V: TRBV18; D: .; CDR3: CASSSEGTQYF; DNA: TGTGCCAGCTCATCTGAAGGGACCCAGTACTTC
J: TRBJ2-7; size: .; V: TRBV5-1; D: .; CDR3: CASSLMYDSPREQYF; DNA: TGCGCCAGCAGCTTGATGTACGATTCTCCTAGGGAGCAGTACTTC
J: TRBJ2-2; size: .; V: TRBV9; D: TRBD2; CDR3: CASSASPSGKGGELFF; DNA: TGTGCCAGCAGCGCGAGCCCTAGCGGGAAGGGCGGGGAGCTGTTTTTT
J: TRBJ2-3; size: .; V: TRBV30; D: TRBD2; CDR3: CAWGLAGDTQYF; DNA: TGTGCCTGGGGACTAGCCGGAGATACGCAGTATTTT
J: TRBJ1-1; size: .; V: TRBV7-8; D: .; CDR3: CASSQGGVGTEAFF; DNA: TGTGCCAGCAGCCAAGGGGGGGTTGGGACTGAAGCTTTCTTT
J: TRBJ2-1; size: .; V: TRBV6-6; D: TRBD2; CDR3: CASSYGASGNEQFF; DNA: TGTGCCAGCAGTTACGGCGCTAGCGGGAATGAGCAGTTCTTC
J: TRBJ1-2; size: .; V: TRBV28; D: .; CDR3: CASVRAPGYSAYTF; DNA: TGTGCCAGCGTCCGGGCCCCGGGCTACAGCGCCTACACCTTC
J: TRBJ2-1; size: .; V: TRBV19; D: TRBD2; CDR3: CASSIRAPSGHNEQFF; DNA: TGTGCCAGTTCGATCAGGGCCCCTAGCGGGCACAATGAGCAGTTCTTC
J: TRBJ2-5; size: .; V: TRBV7-9; D: .; CDR3: CASSLRGPQETQYF; DNA: TGTGCCAGCAGCTTACGAGGCCCCCAAGAGACCCAGTACTTC
J: TRBJ2-1; size: .; V: TRBV19; D: TRBD2; CDR3: CASSFGGSNYNEQFF; DNA: TGTGCCAGTAGTTTCGGCGGGAGCAACTACAATGAGCAGTTCTTC
J: TRBJ1-5; size: .; V: TRBV7-9; D: TRBD1; CDR3: CASTRSGTGRGGNQPQHF; DNA: TGTGCCAGCACCCGAAGTGGGACAGGCAGGGGTGGCAATCAGCCCCAGCATTTT
J: TRBJ2-6; size: .; V: TRBV10-3; D: .; CDR3: CAISEGAGPGANVLTF; DNA: TGTGCCATCAGTGAGGGGGCGGGGCCTGGGGCCAACGTCCTGACTTTC
J: TRBJ2-1; size: once; V: TRBV19; D: .; CDR3: CASSSRGGVSYNEQFF; DNA: TGTGCCAGTAGTTCCCGTGGGGGCGTCTCCTACAATGAGCAGTTCTTC
J: TRBJ2-1; size: .; V: TRBV5-1; D: .; CDR3: CASSLGAGPYNEQFF; DNA: TGCGCCAGCAGCTTGGGTGCGGGGCCCTACAATGAGCAGTTCTTC
J: TRBJ2-5; size: .; V: TRBV5-1; D: .; CDR3: CASSTGTFGTQYF; DNA: TGCGCCAGCAGCACGGGGACTTTTGGGACCCAGTACTTC
J: TRBJ2-1; size: .; V: TRBV28; D: .; CDR3: CASSLGGQGFYNEQFF; DNA: TGTGCCAGCAGTTTAGGTGGGCAGGGATTCTACAATGAGCAGTTCTTC
J: TRBJ2-1; size: .; V: TRBV11-2; D: .; CDR3: CASSLKGGSPSPYNEQFF; DNA: TGTGCCAGCAGCTTGAAGGGGGGTAGCCCTTCTCCCTACAATGAGCAGTTCTTC
J: TRBJ2-1; size: .; V: TRBV5-1; D: .; CDR3: CASSPQERGYNEQFF; DNA: TGCGCCAGCAGCCCCCAGGAAAGGGGATACAATGAGCAGTTCTTC
J: TRBJ2-2; size: .; V: TRBV1; D: .; CDR3: CTSRTLGVPNTGELFF; DNA: TGCACCAGCAGAACTCTGGGCGTCCCGAACACCGGGGAGCTGTTTTTT
J: TRBJ1-1; size: .; V: TRBV7-9; D: .; CDR3: CASSLRGEAFF; DNA: TGTGCCAGCAGCCTGCGAGGAGAGGCTTTCTTT
J: TRBJ2-3; size: .; V: TRBV5-1; D: .; CDR3: CASSLTGESTDTQYF; DNA: TGCGCCAGCAGCTTGACGGGAGAGAGCACAGATACGCAGTATTTT
J: TRBJ2-5; size: .; V: TRBV7-2; D: TRBD2; CDR3: CASSLDKRGYTETQYF; DNA: TGTGCCAGCAGCTTAGATAAGCGGGGTTATACAGAGACCCAGTACTTC
J: TRBJ1-3; size: few; V: TRBV2; D: .; CDR3: CASSGEGINTIYF; DNA: TGTGCCAGCAGTGGGGAGGGGATTAACACCATATATTTT
J: TRBJ2-7; size: .; V: TRBV9; D: TRBD2; CDR3: CASSVDAGGQRKQYF; DNA: TGTGCCAGCAGCGTAGATGCGGGGGGGCAGAGGAAGCAGTACTTC
J: TRBJ2-5; size: .; V: TRBV15; D: TRBD2; CDR3: CATSRTRTSGGAGETQYF; DNA: TGTGCCACCAGCAGGACGCGCACTAGCGGGGGGGCGGGGGAGACCCAGTACTTC
J: TRBJ2-3; size: .; V: TRBV5-1; D: .; CDR3: CASSYQGRTDTQYF; DNA: TGCGCCAGCAGCTATCAGGGGCGCACAGATACGCAGTATTTT
J: TRBJ2-6; size: .; V: TRBV6-1; D: .; CDR3: CASEGYSGANVLTF; DNA: TGTGCCAGCGAAGGGTACTCTGGGGCCAACGTCCTGACTTTC
J: TRBJ2-2; size: .; V: TRBV6-1; D: .; CDR3: CASSATAYTGELFF; DNA: TGTGCCAGCAGTGCGACAGCGTACACCGGGGAGCTGTTTTTT
J: TRBJ1-5; size: .; V: TRBV29-1; D: TRBD1; CDR3: CSVRSGTGVYQPQHF; DNA: TGCAGCGTCAGGAGTGGGACAGGGGTTTATCAGCCCCAGCATTTT
J: TRBJ2-5; size: .; V: TRBV7-8; D: TRBD1; CDR3: CASSPRTGGETQYF; DNA: TGTGCCAGCAGCCCAAGGACAGGGGGAGAGACCCAGTACTTC
J: TRBJ1-2; size: .; V: TRBV6-6; D: .; CDR3: CASSIRGSKGYTF; DNA: TGTGCCAGCAGCATAAGGGGGAGTAAGGGCTACACCTTC
J: TRBJ1-1; size: .; V: TRBV11-2; D: .; CDR3: CASSFRVLNTEAFF; DNA: TGTGCCAGCAGCTTCCGGGTCCTCAACACTGAAGCTTTCTTT
J: TRBJ1-1; size: .; V: TRBV6-1; D: TRBD1; CDR3: CASKDRDATEAFF; DNA: TGTGCCAGCAAGGACAGGGATGCAACTGAAGCTTTCTTT
J: TRBJ1-3; size: .; V: TRBV18; D: .; CDR3: CASSPPSSRDTIYF; DNA: TGTGCCAGCTCACCACCGTCAAGCCGAGACACCATATATTTT
J: TRBJ2-7; size: .; V: TRBV27; D: .; CDR3: CASSLGDLGSSYEQYF; DNA: TGTGCCAGCAGTTTAGGTGATTTGGGGAGCTCCTACGAGCAGTACTTC
J: TRBJ2-7; size: .; V: TRBV10-3; D: .; CDR3: CAIATRGSPPYEQYF; DNA: TGTGCCATCGCGACCCGAGGATCGCCGCCCTACGAGCAGTACTTC
J: TRBJ2-3; size: .; V: TRBV5-1; D: .; CDR3: CASSPTPAGADTQYF; DNA: TGCGCCAGCAGCCCTACCCCAGCGGGCGCAGATACGCAGTATTTT